The clone carrying this TCR beta chain was seen a few times. Its antigen is currently unknown. The sample originates from a study of cytomegalovirus exposure and HLA in healthy donors. Study-wide points: 164 TCR beta chains were listed as cytomegalovirus-associated.

Produced via immunoSEQ multiplex PCR; TCRdb's table is partial and in-frame only. The table lists roughly 120,000 clones, approximately 89% of them singletons. V dropped 0 bases and J dropped 1 base, with 7 bases sitting between them. The germline V gene has CDR1 MRHNA and CDR2 SNTAGT. The CDR3 length is 16 residues. The receptor's source is a young woman in good health and CMV-seronegative. This chain links TRBV6-4 with TRBJ2-6, with D maybe TRBD1 (6 bases). Sequencing was performed on PBMCs. The CDR3 loop is CASSDSRGSGANVLTF. The CDR3 nucleotides are TGTGCCAGCAGTGACTCAAGGGGGTCTGGGGCCAACGTCCTGACTTTC.